This record covers a single TCR beta chain. Its antigen is not identified. Brentuximab vedotin exposure varied among the patients, all of whom had relapsed after autologous stem cell transplantation. Assay used: immunoSEQ multiplex PCR; TCRdb lists only in-frame clones, some missing. The table shows tens of thousands of clones, with almost 85% occurring only once. These data originate in a study of PD-1 blockade in classical Hodgkin lymphoma. Regarding the study as a whole: Why the repertoires differ is still unclear, perhaps disease activity or prior therapy.

The germline V gene has CDR1 PRHDT and CDR2 FYEKMQ (reference sequence). The CDR3 contains 14 residues. With V trimmed by 7 bases and J by 4 bases, 8 bases remained unmatched. V and J are TRBV13 and TRBJ2-3; 7 bases are a match to TRBD1. Sequenced material: peripheral blood mononuclear cells (PBMCs), taken before the second cycle of nivolumab. This receptor was taken from a human donor with classical Hodgkin lymphoma. CDR3 DNA sequence: TGTGCCAGCACCCAAGGTAGGGGGCCAGATACGCAGTATTTT. This translates into CASTQGRGPDTQYF.